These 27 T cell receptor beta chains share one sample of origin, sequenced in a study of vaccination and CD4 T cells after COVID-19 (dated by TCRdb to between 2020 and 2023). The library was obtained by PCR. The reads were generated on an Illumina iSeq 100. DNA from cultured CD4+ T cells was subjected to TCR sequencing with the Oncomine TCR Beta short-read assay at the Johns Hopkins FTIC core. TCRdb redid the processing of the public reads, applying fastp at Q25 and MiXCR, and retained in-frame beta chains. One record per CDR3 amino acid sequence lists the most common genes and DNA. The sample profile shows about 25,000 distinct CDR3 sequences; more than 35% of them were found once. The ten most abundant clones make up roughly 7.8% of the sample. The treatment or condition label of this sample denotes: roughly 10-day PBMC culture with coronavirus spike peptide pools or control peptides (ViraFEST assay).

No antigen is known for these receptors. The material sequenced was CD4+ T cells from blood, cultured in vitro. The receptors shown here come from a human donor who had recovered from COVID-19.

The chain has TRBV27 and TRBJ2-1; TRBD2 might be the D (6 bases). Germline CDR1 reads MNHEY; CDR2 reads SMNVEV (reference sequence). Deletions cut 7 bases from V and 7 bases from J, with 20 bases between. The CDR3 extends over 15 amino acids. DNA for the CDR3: TGTGCCAGCACGCCCGGGCGGGGTATGGGTAATGAGCAGTTCTTC. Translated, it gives CASTPGRGMGNEQFF.

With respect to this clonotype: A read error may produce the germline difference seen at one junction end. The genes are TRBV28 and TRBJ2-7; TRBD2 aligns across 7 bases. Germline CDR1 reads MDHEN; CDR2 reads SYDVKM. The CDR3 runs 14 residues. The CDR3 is CASSSVGTNYGQYF. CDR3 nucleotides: TGTGCCAGCAGTTCGGTCGGGACTAACTACGGGCAGTACTTC.

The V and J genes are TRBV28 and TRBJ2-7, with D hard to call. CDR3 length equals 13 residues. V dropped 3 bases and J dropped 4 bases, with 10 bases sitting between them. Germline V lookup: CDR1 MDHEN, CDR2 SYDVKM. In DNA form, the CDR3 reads TGTGCCAGCAGTTTGTCGATGTTATACGAGCAGTACTTC. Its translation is CASSLSMLYEQYF.

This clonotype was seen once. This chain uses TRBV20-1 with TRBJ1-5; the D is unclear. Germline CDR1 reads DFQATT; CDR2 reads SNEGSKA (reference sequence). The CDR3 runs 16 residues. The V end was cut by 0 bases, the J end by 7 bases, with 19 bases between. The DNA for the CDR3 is TGCAGTGCTAGAGATCGGCACGGCCAAGTAGAGCAGCCCCAGCATTTT. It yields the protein CSARDRHGQVEQPQHF.

The CDR3 sequence is CSAEGTSGGLQETQYF. The DNA of the CDR3 is TGCAGTGCTGAAGGGACTAGCGGGGGACTCCAAGAGACCCAGTACTTC. This chain links TRBV20-1 with TRBJ2-5; 14 bases map to TRBD2. The CDR3 contains 16 residues. J gave up 1 base and V 5 bases, and 6 bases lay outside the gene matches. Germline CDR1 DFQATT, CDR2 SNEGSKA (reference sequence).

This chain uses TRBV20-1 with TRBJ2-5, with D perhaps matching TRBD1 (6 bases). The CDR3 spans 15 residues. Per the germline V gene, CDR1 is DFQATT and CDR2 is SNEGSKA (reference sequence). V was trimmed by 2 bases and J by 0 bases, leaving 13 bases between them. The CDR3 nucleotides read TGCAGTGCTAGACCGGGACACAACAACCAAGAGACCCAGTACTTC. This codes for CSARPGHNNQETQYF.

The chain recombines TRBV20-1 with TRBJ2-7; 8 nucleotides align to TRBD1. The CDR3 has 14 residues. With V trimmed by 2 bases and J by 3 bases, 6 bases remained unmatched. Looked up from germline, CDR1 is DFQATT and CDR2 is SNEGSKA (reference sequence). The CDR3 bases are TGCAGTGCTAGACGATACAGGGGGAGCTACGAGCAGTACTTC. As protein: CSARRYRGSYEQYF.

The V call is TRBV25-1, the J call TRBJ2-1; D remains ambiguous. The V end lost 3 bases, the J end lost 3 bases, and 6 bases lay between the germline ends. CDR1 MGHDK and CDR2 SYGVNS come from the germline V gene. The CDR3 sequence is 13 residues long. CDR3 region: CASSDRNYNEQFF. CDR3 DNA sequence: TGTGCCAGCAGTGACAGGAACTACAATGAGCAGTTCTTC.

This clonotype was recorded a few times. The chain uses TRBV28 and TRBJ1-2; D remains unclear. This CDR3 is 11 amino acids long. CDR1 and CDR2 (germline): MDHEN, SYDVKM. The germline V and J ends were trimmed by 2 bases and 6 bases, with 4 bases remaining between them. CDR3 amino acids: CASSLNDGYTF. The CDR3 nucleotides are TGTGCCAGCAGTTTAAACGATGGCTACACCTTC.

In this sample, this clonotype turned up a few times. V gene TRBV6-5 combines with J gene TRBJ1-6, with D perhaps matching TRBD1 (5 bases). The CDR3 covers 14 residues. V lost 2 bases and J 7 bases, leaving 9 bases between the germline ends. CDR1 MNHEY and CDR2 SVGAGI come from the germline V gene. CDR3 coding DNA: TGTGCCAGCAGTTACCGCCAGGGAAATTCACCCCTCCACTTT. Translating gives CASSYRQGNSPLHF.

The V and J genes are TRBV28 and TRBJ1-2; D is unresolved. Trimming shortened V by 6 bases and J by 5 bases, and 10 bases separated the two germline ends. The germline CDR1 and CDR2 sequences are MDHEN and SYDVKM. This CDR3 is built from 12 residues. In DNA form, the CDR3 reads TGTGCCAGCAGCCGGACGGCTTATGGCTACACCTTC. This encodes CASSRTAYGYTF.

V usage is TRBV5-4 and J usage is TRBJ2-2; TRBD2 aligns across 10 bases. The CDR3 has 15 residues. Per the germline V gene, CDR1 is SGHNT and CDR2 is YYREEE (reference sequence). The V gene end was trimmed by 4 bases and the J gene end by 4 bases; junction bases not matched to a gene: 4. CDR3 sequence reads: CASSPAGGSTGELFF. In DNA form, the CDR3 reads TGTGCCAGCAGCCCAGCGGGGGGGAGCACCGGGGAGCTGTTTTTT.

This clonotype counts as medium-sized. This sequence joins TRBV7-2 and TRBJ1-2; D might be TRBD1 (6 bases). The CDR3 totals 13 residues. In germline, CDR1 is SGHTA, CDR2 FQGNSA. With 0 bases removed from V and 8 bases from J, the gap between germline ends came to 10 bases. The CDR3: CASSLAQGRGYTF. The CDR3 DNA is TGTGCCAGCAGCTTAGCCCAGGGGAGGGGCTACACCTTC.

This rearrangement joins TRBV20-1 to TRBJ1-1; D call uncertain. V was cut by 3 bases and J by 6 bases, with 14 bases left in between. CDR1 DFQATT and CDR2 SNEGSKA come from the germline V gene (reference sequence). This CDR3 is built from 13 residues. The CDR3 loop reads CSARSPAGAEAFF. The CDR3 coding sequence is TGCAGTGCTAGGTCCCCCGCGGGAGCTGAAGCTTTCTTT.

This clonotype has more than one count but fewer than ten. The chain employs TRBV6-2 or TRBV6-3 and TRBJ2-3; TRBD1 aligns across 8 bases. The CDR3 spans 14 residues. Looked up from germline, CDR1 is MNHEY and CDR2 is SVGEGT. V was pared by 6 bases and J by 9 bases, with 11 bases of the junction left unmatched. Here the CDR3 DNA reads TGTGCCAGCAGCCAAACACAGGGGGTTGTGACGCAGTATTTT. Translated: CASSQTQGVVTQYF.

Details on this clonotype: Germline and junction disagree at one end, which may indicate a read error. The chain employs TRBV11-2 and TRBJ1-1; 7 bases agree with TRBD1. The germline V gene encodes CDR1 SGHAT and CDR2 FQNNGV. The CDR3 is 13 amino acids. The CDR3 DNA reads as TGTGTCAGCAGCTCGAGACAGGGTTCTGAAGCTTTCTTT. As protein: CVSSSRQGSEAFF.

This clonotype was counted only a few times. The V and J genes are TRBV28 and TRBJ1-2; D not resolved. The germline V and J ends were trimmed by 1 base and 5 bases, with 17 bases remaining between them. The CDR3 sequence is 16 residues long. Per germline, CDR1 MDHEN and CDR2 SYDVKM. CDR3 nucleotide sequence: TGTGCCAGCAGTTTATCTTACAGCAAACTTTCGTATGGCTACACCTTC. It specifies CASSLSYSKLSYGYTF.

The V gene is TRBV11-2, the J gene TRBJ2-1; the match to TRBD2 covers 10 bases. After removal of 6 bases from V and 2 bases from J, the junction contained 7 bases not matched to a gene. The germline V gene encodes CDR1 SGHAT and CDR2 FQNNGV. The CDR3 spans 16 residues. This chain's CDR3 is CASSLAGVGTYNEQFF. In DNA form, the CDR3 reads TGTGCCAGCAGTCTAGCGGGAGTGGGGACCTACAATGAGCAGTTCTTC.

The CDR3 protein is CASSYSLRHSANEQFF. The DNA of the CDR3 is TGTGCCAGCAGTTACTCGTTGAGACACTCGGCCAATGAGCAGTTCTTC. V is TRBV6-5 and J is TRBJ2-1; D remains ambiguous. This CDR3 comprises 16 residues. The germline CDR1 and CDR2 sequences are MNHEY and SVGAGI. V was pared by 0 bases and J by 6 bases, with 15 bases between.

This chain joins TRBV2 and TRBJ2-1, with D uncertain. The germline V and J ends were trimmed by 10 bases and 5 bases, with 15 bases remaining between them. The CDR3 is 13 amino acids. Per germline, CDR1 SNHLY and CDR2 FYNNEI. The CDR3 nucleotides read TGTGCCACCTCCTCAAAGCGCGACAATGAGCAGTTCTTC. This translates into CATSSKRDNEQFF.

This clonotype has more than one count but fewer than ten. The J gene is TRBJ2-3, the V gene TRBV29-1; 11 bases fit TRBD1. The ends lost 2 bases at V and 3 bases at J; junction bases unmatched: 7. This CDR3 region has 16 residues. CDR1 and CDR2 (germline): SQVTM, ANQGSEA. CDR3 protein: CSVENPGTGGTDTQYF. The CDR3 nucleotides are TGCAGCGTTGAAAACCCCGGGACAGGGGGTACAGATACGCAGTATTTT.

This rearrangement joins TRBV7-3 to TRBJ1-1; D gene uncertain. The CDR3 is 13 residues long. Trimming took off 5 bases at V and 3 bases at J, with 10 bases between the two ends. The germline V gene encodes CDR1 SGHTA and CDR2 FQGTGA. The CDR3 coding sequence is TGTGCCAGCAGCCCCGGGAGGGACACTGAAGCTTTCTTT. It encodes CASSPGRDTEAFF.

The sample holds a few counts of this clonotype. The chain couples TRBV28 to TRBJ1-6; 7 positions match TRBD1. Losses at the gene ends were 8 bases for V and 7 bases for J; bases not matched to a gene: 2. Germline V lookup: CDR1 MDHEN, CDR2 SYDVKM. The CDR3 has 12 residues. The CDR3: CASCRGNSPLHF. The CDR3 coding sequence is TGTGCCAGCTGCAGGGGGAATTCACCCCTCCACTTT.

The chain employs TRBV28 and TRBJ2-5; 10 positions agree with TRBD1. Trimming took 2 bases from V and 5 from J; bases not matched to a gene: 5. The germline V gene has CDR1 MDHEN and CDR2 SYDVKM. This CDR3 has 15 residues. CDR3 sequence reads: CASSLKTGGRETQYF. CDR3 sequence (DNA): TGTGCCAGCAGTTTAAAGACAGGGGGCCGGGAGACCCAGTACTTC.

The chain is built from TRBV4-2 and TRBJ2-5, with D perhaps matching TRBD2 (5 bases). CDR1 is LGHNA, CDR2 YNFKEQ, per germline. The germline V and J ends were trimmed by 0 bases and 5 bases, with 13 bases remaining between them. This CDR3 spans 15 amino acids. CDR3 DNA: TGTGCCAGCAGCCAAGAACGGGGTCGGTCGGAGACCCAGTACTTC. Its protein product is CASSQERGRSETQYF.

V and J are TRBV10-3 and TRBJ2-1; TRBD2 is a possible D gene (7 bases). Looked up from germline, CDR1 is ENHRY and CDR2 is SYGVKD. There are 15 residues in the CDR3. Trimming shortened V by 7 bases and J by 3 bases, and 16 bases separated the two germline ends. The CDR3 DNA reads TGTGCCATCATGGGGGCGGGAGCGGTCTACAATGAGCAGTTCTTC. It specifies CAIMGAGAVYNEQFF.

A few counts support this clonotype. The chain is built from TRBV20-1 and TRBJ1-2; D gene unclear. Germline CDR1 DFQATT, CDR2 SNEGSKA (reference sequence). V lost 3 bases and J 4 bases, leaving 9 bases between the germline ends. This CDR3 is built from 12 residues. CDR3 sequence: CSASGSSYGYTF. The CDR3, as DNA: TGCAGTGCTAGCGGGTCGTCCTATGGCTACACCTTC.